The entry below describes one T cell receptor beta chain. Its antigen is as yet unknown. This sample was included in a study of T cells in localized non-small cell lung cancer. General study points: Adjacent lung exhibited a median of about 50 among the 100 most abundant tumor clones.

The assay was immunoSEQ multiplex PCR, and TCRdb's table has in-frame clones only and misses some. The table has some 66,000 clones, 84% seen once; the top ten hold approximately 13%. This CDR3 is 12 amino acids long. Germline V gene data show CDR1 as SGHVS and CDR2 as FNYEAQ. Trimming at V came to 5 bases and at J to 6 bases, leaving 4 bases not matched to a gene. This clonotype originated in a female donor older than 55 with stage I lung adenocarcinoma. This chain connects TRBV7-6 to TRBJ2-7; 7 bases map to TRBD1. Sequenced material: peripheral blood, taken before any cancer treatment. CDR3: CASSNPGGEQYF. The CDR3 nucleotides are TGTGCCAGCAGCAACCCAGGGGGCGAGCAGTACTTC.